This TCR beta chain was captured in a study of blood T cell repertoires in COVID-19. Study in general: Sources were T cells, B-cell-depleted T cells, or PBMCs; the material itself was cDNA or gDNA.

Authors' methods: Reference gene primer amplification yielded estimated nucleated cell counts. The assay was immunoSEQ multiplex PCR, and TCRdb's table has in-frame clones only and misses some. V, J and clone size reflect that table, while D and trimming were determined from the DNA. The sample records roughly 250,000 clones, less than 90% being singletons. This CDR3 region has 15 residues. Germline V CDR1 and CDR2: MNHEY, SMNVEV (reference sequence). Trimming stripped 6 bases from V and 2 bases from J, with 17 bases between. The sample consisted of peripheral blood. The clonotype comes from a woman aged 35 to 49 who had recovered from COVID-19. The chain couples TRBV27 to TRBJ2-7; weak D call: TRBD2 (7 bases). The CDR3 nucleotides read TGTGCCAGCAGCATAAGATTCGGGGGGCCCTACGAGCAGTACTTC. Its protein product is CASSIRFGGPYEQYF.